Listed below are T cell receptor beta chains from one sample, sequenced in a study of CD8+ T cells in alopecia areata. The method was immunoSEQ multiplex PCR; TCRdb's version includes in-frame clones alone and lacks a portion of them. The sample has more than 90,000 clones; about three fifths are singletons. The sequencing used CD8+ T cells sorted from blood, collected at week 4, from a patient treated with tofacitinib. Receptors were obtained from a human donor with alopecia areata. The CDR3 runs from the conserved cysteine through the conserved F or W. D genes are given only for firm matches. Clone sizes are given selectively: once, few, many, or a class where the clone is expanded.

abundance	d_gene	v_gene	j_gene	CDR3nt	CDR3aa
-	TRBD2	TRBV29-1	TRBJ2-3	TGCAGCGTTGTAGGGCTAGCGGGGTCAGATACGCAGTATTTT	CSVVGLAGSDTQYF
-	TRBD1	TRBV5-1	TRBJ2-4	TGCGCCAGCAGCTACCGACAGGGCCAAGACATTCAGTACTTC	CASSYRQGQDIQYF
once	-	TRBV5-1	TRBJ2-7	TGCGCCAGCAGCTTTGCCGGGACCTACGAGCAGTACTTC	CASSFAGTYEQYF
few	-	TRBV9	TRBJ2-1	TGTGCCAGCAGCGTAGGTTCGAGAGATGAGCAGTTCTTC	CASSVGSRDEQFF
-	-	TRBV27	TRBJ1-2	TGTGCCAGCAGTTTATCTAGGACGGTGAACTATGGCTACACCTTC	CASSLSRTVNYGYTF
few	-	TRBV5-6	TRBJ2-7	TGTGCCAGCAGCTTGGTCAACGAGCAGTACTTC	CASSLVNEQYF
once	-	TRBV7-3	TRBJ2-2	TGTGCCAGCACCGAGCCCGGGGACACCGGGGAGCTGTTTTTT	CASTEPGDTGELFF
-	TRBD1	TRBV27	TRBJ1-6	TGTGCCAGCAGCCCGGACAGGGGAGTCTCACCCCTCCACTTT	CASSPDRGVSPLHF
few	-	TRBV29-1	TRBJ1-1	TGCTTATCCTTGGACGGGAACACTGAAGCTTTCTTT	CLSLDGNTEAFF
once	TRBD1	TRBV29-1	TRBJ1-2	TGCAGCGTTGATCGGATGGACAGGGCGGGCTATGGCTACACCTTC	CSVDRMDRAGYGYTF
-	-	TRBV6-6	TRBJ1-4	TGTGCCAGCAGTGGAGGGGCCCTGGGTGAAAAACTGTTTTTT	CASSGGALGEKLFF
-	-	TRBV30	TRBJ1-2	TGTGCCTGGAGCCCGGCCGGGACCTCGGGCTACACCTTC	CAWSPAGTSGYTF
-	-	TRBV6-6	TRBJ1-5	TGTGCCACCGAAGCGCGGCCTTTTAGCAATCAGCCCCAGCATTTT	CATEARPFSNQPQHF
few	-	TRBV5-6	TRBJ2-7	TGTGCCAGCAGCTTGCAGGGCGACTACGAGCAGTACTTC	CASSLQGDYEQYF
-	-	TRBV7-9	TRBJ2-1	TGTGCCAGCAGCCCCCAGGGGGGGGGCGATGAGCAGTTCTTC	CASSPQGGGDEQFF
few	TRBD1	TRBV2	TRBJ2-2	TGTGCCAGCAGAGGACAGGGCCCCGGGGAGCTGTTTTTT	CASRGQGPGELFF
-	TRBD1	TRBV30	TRBJ2-1	TGTGCCTGGAGAGGACAGGGTGTTGATGAGCAGTTCTTC	CAWRGQGVDEQFF
once	-	TRBV11-2	TRBJ1-1	TGTGCCAGCAGCTTAACAGGAATGAACACTGAAGCTTTCTTT	CASSLTGMNTEAFF
few	TRBD1	TRBV5-4	TRBJ2-3	TGTGCCAGCAGCCCACACGGGACAGGGAATTTAGCAGATACGCAGTATTTT	CASSPHGTGNLADTQYF
-	-	TRBV29-1	TRBJ2-1	TGCAGCGTTGAAGGGGGACACAGCTCCTACAATGAGCAGTTCTTC	CSVEGGHSSYNEQFF
-	-	TRBV5-4	TRBJ2-5	TGTGCCAGCAGCTTGTGGGGGGGGCGGACTCCATCGGGAGAGACCCAGTACTTC	CASSLWGGRTPSGETQYF
-	-	TRBV29-1	TRBJ2-7	TGCAGCGCACGAGGTGGGGCCTACGAGCAGTACTTC	CSARGGAYEQYF
-	-	TRBV4-1	TRBJ2-1	TGCGCCAGCAGGGCGGGCTCCTACAATGAGCAGTTCTTC	CASRAGSYNEQFF
once	-	TRBV28	TRBJ2-7	TGTGCCAGCAGCCTCCCGAAGGAGGGAGGAAACGAGCAGTACTTC	CASSLPKEGGNEQYF
-	-	TRBV30	TRBJ2-7	TGTGCCTGGAGTGTAGGAGGGCCCTACGAGCAGTACTTC	CAWSVGGPYEQYF
many	-	TRBV5-1	TRBJ2-1	TGCGCCAGCAGCCCCCCGGGACACCTATACAATGAGCAGTTCTTC	CASSPPGHLYNEQFF
-	-	TRBV6-5	TRBJ2-1	TGTGCCAGCAGTGTTGACGCCTACAATGAGCAGTTCTTC	CASSVDAYNEQFF
-	TRBD1	TRBV29-1	TRBJ2-7	TGCAGCGTTGAAGGGGGGGACAGGGACTACGAGCAGTACTTC	CSVEGGDRDYEQYF
-	-	TRBV29-1	TRBJ2-7	TGCAGCGTTGAAGGGGGAGTAAGGGGCTACGAGCAGTACTTC	CSVEGGVRGYEQYF
-	-	TRBV6-1	TRBJ2-3	TGTGCCAGCAGTACAGGACCAGACACAGATACGCAGTATTTT	CASSTGPDTDTQYF
-	-	TRBV27	TRBJ2-7	TGTGCCAGTGGGCTTGACGAGCAGTACTTC	CASGLDEQYF
-	-	TRBV5-6	TRBJ2-7	TGTGCCAGCAGCTTCTCGGGGCTTAGCTCCTACGAGCAGTACTTC	CASSFSGLSSYEQYF
few	-	TRBV2	TRBJ2-1	TGTGCCAGCTGGGGGGACAATGAGCAGTTCTTC	CASWGDNEQFF
-	-	TRBV19	TRBJ2-1	TGTGCCAGTAGTTCACAGAATCTAGGGTCCTACAATGAGCAGTTCTTC	CASSSQNLGSYNEQFF
-	-	TRBV19	TRBJ2-1	TGTGCCAGTAGTATTTCGGAGGAACTACTTGATGAGCAGTTCTTC	CASSISEELLDEQFF
-	-	TRBV4-3	TRBJ1-3	TGCGCCAGCAGCCGTGACATATCTGGAAACACCATATATTTT	CASSRDISGNTIYF